The rows below give T cell receptor beta chains drawn from one sample of a study of tumor and adjacent non-tumor tissue in lung cancer. TCRdb used MiXCR to reprocess the multiplex PCR reads, holding one entry per CDR3 protein. The sample consists of tens of thousands of distinct CDR3 sequences, under 70% of them appearing once. The source material was lung tumor tissue. The origin of the receptors is a woman between 70 and 85 years old with non-small cell lung cancer. CDR3s include the opening cysteine and the closing phenylalanine or tryptophan. A D gene is named only where the DNA matches it firmly. The size entry is marked missing in some rows and otherwise reads once, few, many or a size class.

length	size	V	J	D	DNA	CDR3
15	NA	TRBV9	TRBJ2-1	NA	TGTGCCAGCAACGTAGTGAGTCTACTTTACAATGAGCAGTTCTTC	CASNVVSLLYNEQFF
14	NA	TRBV6-1	TRBJ2-2	NA	TGTGCCAGCAGGGCGACATTTTCCACCGGGGAGCAGTTTTTT	CASRATFSTGEQFF
15	NA	TRBV7-8	TRBJ2-1	TRBD2	TGTGCCAGCAGCCCGGGACTAGCGGGAAACTATGAGCAGTTCTTC	CASSPGLAGNYEQFF
16	once	TRBV4-2	TRBJ2-5	TRBD2	TGTGCCAGCTGCCAAGGGGAAGCGGGAGGCCAAGAGACCCAGTACTTC	CASCQGEAGGQETQYF
15	NA	TRBV29-1	TRBJ1-5	NA	TGCAGCTTTAGGTGGTCATCTTATAGCAATCAGCCTCAGCATTTT	CSFRWSSYSNQPQHF
13	NA	TRBV29-1	TRBJ2-7	NA	TGCAGCCTTTGGGCTAGCGCTTCCTACGAGCAGTACTTC	CSLWASASYEQYF
14	NA	TRBV29-1	TRBJ2-5	TRBD2	TGCAGCGTTGCGACTAGCGGAGGCCAAGGGACCAAGTACTTC	CSVATSGGQGTKYF
14	many	TRBV10-3	TRBJ2-3	NA	TGTGCCATCACCTCTAGGGGAGTGACAGATACGCAGTATTTT	CAITSRGVTDTQYF
11	medium-sized	TRBV6-1	TRBJ1-1	NA	TGTGCCAGCAGTGAGTCCCGGGGAGCTTTCTTT	CASSESRGAFF
16	many	TRBV28	TRBJ2-7	TRBD1	TGTGCCAGCAGTCCACGCGGGACAGGGAAGCGCTACGAGCAGTACTTC	CASSPRGTGKRYEQYF
14	NA	TRBV6-5	TRBJ2-7	NA	TGTGTCAGCAGCCCCAGGACGGGGGCCTACGAGCAATACTTC	CVSSPRTGAYEQYF
15	few	TRBV6-5	TRBJ1-1	NA	TGTGCCAGCAGTTACCCCAGGGTCCTGAACACTGAAGTTTTCTTT	CASSYPRVLNTEVFF
14	NA	TRBV10-3	TRBJ2-7	NA	TGTGCCTCAGTATCGGGCGGAAGCCTCTACGAGCAGTACTTC	CASVSGGSLYEQYF
11	NA	TRBV29-1	TRBJ1-3	NA	TGCAGCGTTATGGATGGAAACACCATATATTTT	CSVMDGNTIYF
14	NA	TRBV29-1	TRBJ1-1	NA	TGCAGCGTTGAAACGGTGTTAAGGATCACTGAAGCTTTCTTT	CSVETVLRITEAFF
17	NA	TRBV5-4	TRBJ2-1	NA	TGTGCCAGCAGCCCGAGTTCGGGCACAAATTTGGTCAATGAGCAGTTCTTC	CASSPSSGTNLVNEQFF
15	once	TRBV6-6	TRBJ2-2	TRBD1	TGTGCCAGGAGTTATGGGACAGAGAACACAGGGGAGCTGTTTTTT	CARSYGTENTGELFF
14	NA	TRBV9	TRBJ2-2	TRBD2	TGTGCCAGCGGGACTAGCGCATCTACCGGGGAGCTGTTTTTT	CASGTSASTGELFF
14	many	TRBV20-1	TRBJ2-7	TRBD1	TGCAGTGCTAGGGGGACAGTAGGGAAATACGAGCAGTACTTC	CSARGTVGKYEQYF
14	NA	TRBV20-1	TRBJ2-3	TRBD1	TGCAGTGCCTCGGACAGGGGAGTAGCAGATACCCAGTATTTT	CSASDRGVADTQYF
17	NA	TRBV4-2	TRBJ1-4	NA	TGTACCAGCAGCCAAGATTTCCACACTGCAACTAATGAAAAACTGTTTTTC	CTSSQDFHTATNEKLFF
13	NA	TRBV11-3	TRBJ2-3	NA	TGCGCCAGCAGCTTAGGGAACACAGATACGCAGTGTTTT	CASSLGNTDTQCF
17	few	TRBV21-1	TRBJ2-1	NA	TGTGCCAGCAGCAAAGGCGGACTAGCGGGAGCCTACAATGAGCAGTTCTTC	CASSKGGLAGAYNEQFF
13	NA	TRBV12-3/TRBV12-4	TRBJ1-5	NA	TGTGCCAACACTTATAATAGCAATCAGCCCCAGCATTTT	CANTYNSNQPQHF
13	NA	TRBV6-2/TRBV6-3	TRBJ2-7	TRBD2	TGTGCCAATAGTCGACCAGCGGGAGTCGAGCAGTACTTC	CANSRPAGVEQYF
12	NA	TRBV6-5	TRBJ2-1	NA	TGTGACAGCAGTTACAGTAGGGGTGAGCAGTTCTTC	CDSSYSRGEQFF
14	many	TRBV7-9	TRBJ1-5	TRBD1	TGTGCCAGCAGCTCTATGGACAGGGGACAGCCCCAGCATTTT	CASSSMDRGQPQHF
12	NA	TRBV6-2/TRBV6-3	TRBJ2-1	NA	TGTACCAGCTGTTACTCGATCGCGGAGCAGTTCTTC	CTSCYSIAEQFF
15	few	TRBV30	TRBJ2-2	TRBD2	TGTGCCTGGAGTTCTTTGGGACTAGCGGCCGGGGAGCTGTTTTTT	CAWSSLGLAAGELFF
14	once	TRBV29-1	TRBJ2-7	TRBD2	TGCAGCGTTGATTCGGGAAGCGGGGGGAGCAAGCAGTACTTC	CSVDSGSGGSKQYF
14	many	TRBV10-1	TRBJ2-3	TRBD1	TGCGCCAGCAGCGGGACAGGGGGCGCAGATACGCAGTATTTT	CASSGTGGADTQYF
14	NA	TRBV29-1	TRBJ2-2	NA	TGCAGTGTCGGGACAATGGGTCACACCGGGGAGCTGTTTTTT	CSVGTMGHTGELFF
16	NA	TRBV28	TRBJ2-2	NA	TGTGCCAGCAGTTCCGCCGGGGCAGGGATCGGCGGGGAGCTGCTTTTT	CASSSAGAGIGGELLF
15	NA	TRBV6-1	TRBJ2-7	NA	TGTGCCAGAAGTCGCGGGACCGATGTCTCCCACGAGCAGTACTTC	CARSRGTDVSHEQYF
16	NA	TRBV6-5	TRBJ2-5	NA	TGTGCCAGCGGTTACTCGCTTGGGGAGGGGGAAGAGACTCAGTATTTC	CASGYSLGEGEETQYF
12	NA	TRBV5-6	TRBJ2-1	NA	TGTGCCGGCAACTTGCGTGGCAATGAGCAGTTCTTC	CAGNLRGNEQFF
15	NA	TRBV11-1	TRBJ2-1	TRBD1	TGTGCCAGCAGCGTGACCGGGACAGGGGTTCGCGAGCAGTTCTTC	CASSVTGTGVREQFF
13	NA	TRBV20-1	TRBJ1-5	NA	TGCAGTGCTTCCCGGGACAATGATCAGCCCCAGCATTTT	CSASRDNDQPQHF
16	NA	TRBV28	TRBJ2-1	TRBD2	TGTGCCAGCAGTTCCCTGACTAGCGGGAGCCCGGGTGGGCAATTCTTC	CASSSLTSGSPGGQFF
14	once	TRBV5-4	TRBJ2-3	NA	TGTGCCAGCAGCTTATATGGGAGCACGGATACGCTGTATTTT	CASSLYGSTDTLYF
15	NA	TRBV4-1	TRBJ2-1	NA	TGCGCCAGCTGCCGAACGGGGGTAGGCTACAATGAGCAGTTCTTC	CASCRTGVGYNEQFF